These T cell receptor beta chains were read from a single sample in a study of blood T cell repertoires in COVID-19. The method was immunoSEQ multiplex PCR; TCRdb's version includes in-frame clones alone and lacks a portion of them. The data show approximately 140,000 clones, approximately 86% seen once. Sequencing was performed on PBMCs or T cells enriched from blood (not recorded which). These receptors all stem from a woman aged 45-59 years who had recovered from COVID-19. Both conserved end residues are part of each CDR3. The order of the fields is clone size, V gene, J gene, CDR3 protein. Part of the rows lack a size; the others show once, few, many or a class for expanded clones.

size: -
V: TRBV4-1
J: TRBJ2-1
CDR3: CASSQDGTSGGPKFF

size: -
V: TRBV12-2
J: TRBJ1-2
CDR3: CASRLIRRNDRILYGYTF

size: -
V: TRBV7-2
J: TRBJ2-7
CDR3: CASSPGTPNEQYF

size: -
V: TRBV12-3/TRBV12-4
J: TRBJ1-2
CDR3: CASSLLSGYTF

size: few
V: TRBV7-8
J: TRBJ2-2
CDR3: CASGDRGESGELFF

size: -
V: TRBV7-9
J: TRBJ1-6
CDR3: CASSFWRGSYNSPLHF

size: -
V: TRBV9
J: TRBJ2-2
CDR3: CASSVVGRNTGELFF

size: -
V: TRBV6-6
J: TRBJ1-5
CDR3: CASSGKDRGVEQPQHF

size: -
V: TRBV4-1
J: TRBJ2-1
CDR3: CASSQELAGLYNEQFF

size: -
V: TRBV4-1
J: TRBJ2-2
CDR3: CASSQESLAGENTGELFF

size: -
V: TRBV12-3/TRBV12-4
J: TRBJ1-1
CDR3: CASSWTANTEAFF

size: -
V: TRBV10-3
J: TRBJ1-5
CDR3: CAISVEGSNQPQHF

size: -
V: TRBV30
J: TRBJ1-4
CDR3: CAWLPLAGQEKLFF

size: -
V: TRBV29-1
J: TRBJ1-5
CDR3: CSVITTGTGGQPQHF

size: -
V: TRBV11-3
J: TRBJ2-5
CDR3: CASSFGRGRRETQYF

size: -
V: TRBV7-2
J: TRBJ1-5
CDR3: CASSLYQGSTQPQHF

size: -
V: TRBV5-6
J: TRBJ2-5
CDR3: CASSLAYSTSSETQYF

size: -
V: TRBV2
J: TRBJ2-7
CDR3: CASSEPSEGAYEQYF

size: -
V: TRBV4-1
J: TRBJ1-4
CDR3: CASSRVPHRGSNEKLFF

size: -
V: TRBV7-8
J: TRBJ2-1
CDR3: CASSLGATDPYNEQFF

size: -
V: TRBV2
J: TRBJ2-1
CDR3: CASKIETGDYNEQFF

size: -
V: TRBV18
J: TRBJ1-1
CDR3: CASSQGGDTEAFF

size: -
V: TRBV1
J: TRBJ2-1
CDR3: CTSSQETSGGWHEQFF

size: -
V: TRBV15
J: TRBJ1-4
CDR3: CATSRGQAGEKLFF

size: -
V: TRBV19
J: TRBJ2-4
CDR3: CASSVGQGNIQYF

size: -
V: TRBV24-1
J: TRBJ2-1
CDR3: CATSDPTALGDEQFF

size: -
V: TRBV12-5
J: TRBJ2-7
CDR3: CASGLGGGNEQYF

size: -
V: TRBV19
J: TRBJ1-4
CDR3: CASSTATNEKLFF

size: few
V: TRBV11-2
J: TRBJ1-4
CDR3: CASSEGAANEKLFF

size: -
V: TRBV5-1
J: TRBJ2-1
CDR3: CASSLARGSSYNEQFF

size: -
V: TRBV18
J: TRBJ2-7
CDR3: CASSPLTGGPYEQYF

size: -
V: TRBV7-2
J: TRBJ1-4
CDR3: CASSLGWRGREKLFF

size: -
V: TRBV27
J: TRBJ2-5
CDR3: CASSNPDRAGGRETQYF

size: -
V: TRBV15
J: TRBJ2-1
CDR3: CATRRTSGEPYNEQFF

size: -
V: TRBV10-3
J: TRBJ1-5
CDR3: CAISTGTGGDQPQHF

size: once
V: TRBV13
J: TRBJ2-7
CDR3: CASSSRTGGVYEQYF

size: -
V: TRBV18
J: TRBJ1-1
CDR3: CASSGQENTEAFF

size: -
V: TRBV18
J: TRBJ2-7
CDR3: CASSSGENEQYF

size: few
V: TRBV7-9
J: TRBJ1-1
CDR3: CASSLFSEAFF

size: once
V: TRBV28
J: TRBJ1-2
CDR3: CASSPRWYGYTF

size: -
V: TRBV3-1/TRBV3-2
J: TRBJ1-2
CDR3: CASSRRSSGAGYTF

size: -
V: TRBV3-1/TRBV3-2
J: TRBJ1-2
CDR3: CASSQVSGGGGYTF

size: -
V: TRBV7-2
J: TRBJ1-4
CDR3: CASSVGQGKEKLFF

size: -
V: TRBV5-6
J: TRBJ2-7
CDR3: CASSRDRGYEQYF

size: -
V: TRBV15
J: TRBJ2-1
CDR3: CATSRDVAGARNEQFF

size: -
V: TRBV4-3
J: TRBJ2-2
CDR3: CASSPGTGSHTGELFF